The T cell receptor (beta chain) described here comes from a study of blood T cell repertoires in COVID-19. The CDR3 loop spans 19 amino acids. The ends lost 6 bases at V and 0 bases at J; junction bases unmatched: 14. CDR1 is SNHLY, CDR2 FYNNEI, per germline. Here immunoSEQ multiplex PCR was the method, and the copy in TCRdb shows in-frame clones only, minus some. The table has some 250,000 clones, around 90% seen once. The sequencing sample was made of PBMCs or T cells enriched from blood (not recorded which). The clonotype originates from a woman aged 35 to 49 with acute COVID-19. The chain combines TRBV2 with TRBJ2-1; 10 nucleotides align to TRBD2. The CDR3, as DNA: TGTGCCAGCAGCGCCCGGAGCGGGGGGGCTATCAGCTCCTACAATGAGCAGTTCTTC. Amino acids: CASSARSGGAISSYNEQFF.